These 2 T cell receptor beta chains were sequenced from one sample in a study of monozygotic twins with inflammatory bowel disease. TCRdb reworked the 5' RACE reads into one entry per CDR3 protein, no DNA. The sample shows some 210,000 distinct CDR3 sequences, and approximately 1.6% sits with its ten largest clones. Source material: blood. These TCRs come from a human donor with ulcerative colitis or Crohn's disease, or a healthy co-twin of an affected twin (not recorded which).

The J gene is TRBJ1-1, the V gene TRBV15. CDR3 length equals 18 residues. Germline CDR1 LNHNV, CDR2 YYDKDF (reference sequence). CDR3 protein: CATSRDSIWKGMNTEAFF.

J is TRBJ2-7 and V is TRBV5-1. CDR1 is SGHRS and CDR2 is YFSETQ in the germline V gene. The CDR3 totals 13 residues. The CDR3 sequence: CASSLGYNYEQYF.